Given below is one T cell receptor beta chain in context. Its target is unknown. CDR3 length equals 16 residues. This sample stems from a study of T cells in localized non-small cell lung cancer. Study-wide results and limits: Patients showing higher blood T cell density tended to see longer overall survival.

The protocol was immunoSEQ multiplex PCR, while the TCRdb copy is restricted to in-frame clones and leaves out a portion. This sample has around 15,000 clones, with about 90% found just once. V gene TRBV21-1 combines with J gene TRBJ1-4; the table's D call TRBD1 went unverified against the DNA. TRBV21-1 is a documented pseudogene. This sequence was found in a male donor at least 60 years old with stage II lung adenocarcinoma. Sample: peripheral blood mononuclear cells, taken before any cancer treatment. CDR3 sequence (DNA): TGTGCCAGCAGCAAAGAGGGGATGGCAACTAATGAAAAACTGTTTTTT. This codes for CASSKEGMATNEKLFF.